This T cell receptor beta chain is from a study of human T cells and chemical hapten exposure. About the research overall: The variation in per-sample TCR yields arose mainly from small differences in pooled library volumes.

Trimming removed 3 bases from V and 5 bases from J, with 11 bases in between. The CDR3 contains 14 residues. Germline CDR1 SGHTA, CDR2 FQGNSA. As the library was built, unique molecular identifiers were attached to individual cDNA molecules. Each CDR3 protein is one row after TCRdb ran MiXCR on the RACE reads. Seen here are about 93,000 distinct CDR3 sequences, approximately 9.7% observed once, and the top ten hold about 3.1%. This clonotype came up a few times. What it recognizes is unknown. Study-wide findings and caveats: DPC sensitization did not alter TCRs above 1 in 1000 frequency.

Time point of the sample: healthy volunteer bleed at 2 weeks. RNA extraction used unfractionated whole blood as the source of total RNA. This chain links TRBV7-2 with TRBJ2-1, with a tentative D call TRBD2 (6 bases). The clonotype comes from a female donor in good health. Some clones in this sample may be carry-over from other donors' samples. The material sequenced was whole blood. For the CDR3, the DNA is TGTGCCAGCAGCTTTCTTGCGGGGAACAATGAGCAGTTCTTC. This sequence encodes CASSFLAGNNEQFF.